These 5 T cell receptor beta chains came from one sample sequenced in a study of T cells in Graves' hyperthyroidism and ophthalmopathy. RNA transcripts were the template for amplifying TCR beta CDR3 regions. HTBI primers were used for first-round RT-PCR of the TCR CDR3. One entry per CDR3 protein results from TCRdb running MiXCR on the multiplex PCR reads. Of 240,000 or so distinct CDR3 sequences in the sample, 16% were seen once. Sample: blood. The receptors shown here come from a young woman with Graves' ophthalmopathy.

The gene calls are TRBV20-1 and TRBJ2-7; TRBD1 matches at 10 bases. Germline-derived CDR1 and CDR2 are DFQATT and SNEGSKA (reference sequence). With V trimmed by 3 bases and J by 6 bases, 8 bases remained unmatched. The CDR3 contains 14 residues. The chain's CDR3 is CSARAGTGAREQYF. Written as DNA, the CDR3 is TGCAGTGCTAGGGCCGGGACAGGGGCACGCGAGCAGTACTTC.

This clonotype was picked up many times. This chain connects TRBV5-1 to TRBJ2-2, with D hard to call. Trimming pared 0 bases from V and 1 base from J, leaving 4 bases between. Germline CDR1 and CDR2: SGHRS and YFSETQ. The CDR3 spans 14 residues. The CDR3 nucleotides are TGCGCCAGCAGCTTGGACCAGAACACCGGGGAGCTGTTTTTT. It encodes CASSLDQNTGELFF.

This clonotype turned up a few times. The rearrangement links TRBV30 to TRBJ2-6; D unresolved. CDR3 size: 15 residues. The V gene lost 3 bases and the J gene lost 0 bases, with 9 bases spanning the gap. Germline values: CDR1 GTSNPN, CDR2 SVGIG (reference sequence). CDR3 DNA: TGTGCCTGGAGCATTCACAGCTCTGGGGCCAACGTCCTGACTTTC. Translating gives CAWSIHSSGANVLTF. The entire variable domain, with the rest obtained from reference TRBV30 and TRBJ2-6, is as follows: SQTIHQWPATLVQPVGSPLSLECTVEGTSNPNLYWYRQAAGRGLQLLFYSVGIGQISSEVPQNLSASRPQDRQFILSSKKLLLSDSGFYLCAWSIHSSGANVLTFGAGSRLTVL.

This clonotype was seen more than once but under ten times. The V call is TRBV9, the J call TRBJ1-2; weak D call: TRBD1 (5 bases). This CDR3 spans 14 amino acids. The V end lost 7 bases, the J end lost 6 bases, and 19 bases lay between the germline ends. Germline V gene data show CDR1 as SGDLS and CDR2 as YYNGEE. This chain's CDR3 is CASGSTRGPHGYTF. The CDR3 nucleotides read TGTGCCAGCGGGTCGACAAGGGGCCCCCATGGCTACACCTTC.

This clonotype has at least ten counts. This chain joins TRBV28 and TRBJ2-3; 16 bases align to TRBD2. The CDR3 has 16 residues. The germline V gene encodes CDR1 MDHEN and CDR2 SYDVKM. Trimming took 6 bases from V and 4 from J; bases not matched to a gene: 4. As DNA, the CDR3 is TGTGCCAGCAGACTGGGACTAGCGGGGGGGCCAGATACGCAGTATTTT. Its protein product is CASRLGLAGGPDTQYF.